The next 32 T cell receptor beta chains were all read from a single sample in a study of T cells after yellow fever vaccination. TCRdb analysed the 5' RACE reads with MiXCR anew, one entry per CDR3 protein. Here the sample spans approximately 450,000 distinct CDR3 sequences, around 20% being singletons. The specimen was PBMCs, collected before the yellow fever booster vaccination. The receptor source for this set is a man aged 18 to 30 who received the YFV17D yellow fever vaccine.

This clonotype was counted a few times. The V call is TRBV5-1, the J call TRBJ1-4; D is perhaps TRBD1 (6 bases). Deletions cut 4 bases from V and 12 bases from J, with 25 bases between. CDR3 length: 16 residues. In germline, CDR1 is SGHRS, CDR2 YFSETQ. The CDR3: CASSRRTWDISGELFF. CDR3 DNA: TGCGCCAGCAGCCGGAGGACCTGGGACATCTCGGGGGAACTGTTTTTT.

The table lists this clonotype with a few counts. V usage is TRBV25-1 and J usage is TRBJ1-3; D is ambiguous. The CDR3 has 14 amino acids. Looked up from germline, CDR1 is MGHDK and CDR2 is SYGVNS. The V end lost 1 base, the J end lost 0 bases, and 4 bases lay between the germline ends. For the CDR3, the DNA is TGTGCCAGCAGTGAATCCAGCTCTGGAAACACCATATATTTT. It is translated as CASSESSSGNTIYF. Full variable domain (rest looked up from reference TRBV25-1 and TRBJ1-3): EADIYQTPRYLVIGTGKKITLECSQTMGHDKMYWYQQDPGMELHLIHYSYGVNSTEKGDLSSESTVSRIRTEHFPLTLESARPSHTSQYLCASSESSSGNTIYFGEGSWLTVV.

J is TRBJ2-5 and V is TRBV20-1; perhaps D is TRBD1 or TRBD2 (5 bases each). V was clipped by 2 bases and J by 8 bases, with 15 bases between them. Germline-derived CDR1 and CDR2 are DFQATT and SNEGSKA (reference sequence). The CDR3 is 13 residues long. In DNA form, the CDR3 reads TGCAGTGCTAGAACTCGGGGACGGGACACCCAGTACTTC. Translation gives CSARTRGRDTQYF.

This clonotype was detected many times. The J gene is TRBJ2-1, the V gene TRBV20-1; 9 nucleotides agree with TRBD2. The ends lost 6 bases at V and 7 bases at J; junction bases unmatched: 10. Per germline, CDR1 DFQATT and CDR2 SNEGSKA (reference sequence). This CDR3 is 14 amino acids long. CDR3 nucleotides: TGCAGTGCCTTAGGGCTAGCGGGATCAAATGAGCAGTTCTTC. It yields the protein CSALGLAGSNEQFF.

This clonotype was recorded a few times. The chain combines TRBV5-1 with TRBJ2-6; D is uncertain. This CDR3 is 15 amino acids long. Germline loops: CDR1 SGHRS, CDR2 YFSETQ. The V end lost 6 bases, the J end lost 1 base, and 11 bases lay between the germline ends. The CDR3 is CASNLAESGANVLTF. For the CDR3, the DNA is TGCGCCAGCAACCTGGCAGAATCTGGGGCCAACGTCCTGACTTTC.

The chain is built from TRBV29-1 and TRBJ2-1; a possible D gene is TRBD2 (6 bases). This CDR3 has 12 residues. V was shortened by 6 bases and J by 8 bases, with 14 bases between the two germline ends. In germline, CDR1 is SQVTM, CDR2 ANQGSEA. In DNA form, the CDR3 reads TGCAGCGTCGGCCGGGGCGGGGATGAGCAGTTCTTC. This translates into CSVGRGGDEQFF.

This clonotype was seen more than once but under ten times. The CDR3 DNA reads TGTGCCAGCAGTCGATCAGGGGCCCAAGAGACCCAGTACTTC. This gives the protein CASSRSGAQETQYF. This chain joins TRBV2 and TRBJ2-5; D may be TRBD1 (6 bases). The ends were cut back, 5 bases at V and 1 base at J, with 11 bases in the middle. The length of the CDR3 is 14 residues. CDR1 is SNHLY and CDR2 is FYNNEI in the germline V gene.

This sequence joins TRBV12-3 or TRBV12-4 and TRBJ1-1, with 7 bases that match TRBD1. The CDR3 covers 14 residues. The V segment lost 5 bases and the J segment 7 bases; nucleotides outside the gene matches: 10. CDR3 region: CASSHPGGSLEAFF. CDR3 sequence (DNA): TGTGCCAGCAGTCACCCAGGGGGGAGTCTTGAAGCTTTCTTT.

The V gene is TRBV28, the J gene TRBJ2-2; no firm D call. The CDR3 covers 15 residues. Germline assignment: CDR1 MDHEN and CDR2 SYDVKM. Trimming pared 5 bases from V and 4 bases from J, leaving 14 bases between. The CDR3 DNA follows: TGTGCCAGCAGTAAGGCCTCGACACCCACCGGGGAGCTGTTTTTT. As protein: CASSKASTPTGELFF.

The chain is built from TRBV18 and TRBJ1-1; D is unresolved. Trimming left V 3 bases short and J 4 bases short, with 6 bases between. The germline V gene has CDR1 KGHSH and CDR2 LQKENI. CDR3 length: 12 residues. The CDR3 sequence: CASSPKGTEAFF. The CDR3 DNA reads TGTGCCAGCTCACCCAAAGGCACTGAAGCTTTCTTT.

This clonotype was recorded at least ten times. As DNA, the CDR3 is TGTGCCAGCAGTTCTGGGGCGAACTATGGCTACACCTTC. It yields the protein CASSSGANYGYTF. The chain uses TRBV12-3 or TRBV12-4 and TRBJ1-2, with a possible D match to TRBD1 (5 bases). The CDR3 loop spans 13 amino acids. V was shortened by 4 bases and J by 2 bases, with 8 bases between the two germline ends.

There are a few counts of this clonotype. At one end, the junction sequence differs from germline, possibly due to a read error. The chain joins TRBV12-3 or TRBV12-4 to TRBJ2-7; D call uncertain. The CDR3 sequence is 10 residues long. The CDR3 reads CASIHDLRSF. CDR3 in DNA: TGTGCCAGCATCCACGATCTGAGGAGCTTC.

This clonotype was detected a few times. This chain connects TRBV5-1 to TRBJ1-3; 8 bases map to TRBD1. V was pared by 4 bases and J by 4 bases, with 4 bases of the junction left unmatched. In germline, CDR1 is SGHRS, CDR2 YFSETQ. CDR3 size: 14 residues. In nucleotides, the CDR3 is TGCGCCAGCAGCCAAGGACAGGGCGGAAACACCATATATTTT. It translates to CASSQGQGGNTIYF.

This clonotype was found a few times. The CDR3 nucleotides are TGCGCCAGCAGCTTGGAGGGGCGCAGGGATAATGAGCAGTTCTTC. This translates into CASSLEGRRDNEQFF. The V call is TRBV5-1, the J call TRBJ2-1; D is perhaps TRBD1 (5 bases). Germline-derived CDR1 and CDR2 are SGHRS and YFSETQ. Trimming removed 0 bases at V and 7 bases at J, with 14 bases between. The CDR3 is made up of 15 amino acids.

In regard to this clonotype: Given a much more abundant clone one base away, this may be a read error. The rearrangement links TRBV20-1 to TRBJ2-3; D remains unclear. Trimming removed 0 bases at V and 6 bases at J, with 13 bases between. The CDR3 contains 14 residues. The V gene's germline CDR1 is DFQATT and CDR2 SNEGSKA (reference sequence). The CDR3 loop reads CSARDLRGLDTQYF. The CDR3 DNA reads TGCAGTGCTAGAGATCTCCGAGGATTGGATACGCAGTATTTT.

There are a few counts of this clonotype. The chain carries TRBV7-2 and TRBJ2-7; 13 bases line up with TRBD2. Unmatched junction bases numbered 2, after V lost 5 bases and J lost 4 bases. The germline V gene encodes CDR1 SGHTA and CDR2 FQGNSA. This CDR3 contains 14 residues. CDR3: CASSAGLAGYEQYF. For the CDR3, the DNA is TGTGCCAGCAGCGCGGGACTAGCGGGGTACGAGCAGTACTTC.

In the case of this clonotype: With a much larger clone just one base away, this may be a read error. This chain links TRBV7-3 with TRBJ2-1, with 11 bases fitting TRBD2. The V and J ends lost 5 bases and 0 bases, in that order; junction bases with no gene match: 6. This CDR3 region has 17 residues. CDR1 and CDR2 from the germline V gene are SGHTA and FQGTGA. The CDR3 spells CASSPTSGGISYNEQFF. The CDR3 coding sequence is TGTGCCAGCAGCCCAACTAGCGGGGGTATCTCCTACAATGAGCAGTTCTTC. Drawing the rest from reference TRBV7-3 and TRBJ2-1, the complete variable domain is GAGVSQTPSNKVTEKGKYVELRCDPISGHTALYWYRQSLGQGPEFLIYFQGTGAADDSGLPNDRFFAVRPEGSVSTLKIQRTERGDSAVYLCASSPTSGGISYNEQFFGPGTRLTVL.

This clonotype was seen at least ten times. The chain has TRBV4-3 and TRBJ1-6, with D hard to call. The CDR3 has 15 residues. Germline V gene lookup returns CDR1 LGHNA and CDR2 YSLEER. V was trimmed by 0 bases and J by 7 bases, leaving 10 bases between them. The CDR3 nucleotides are TGCGCCAGCAGCCAAGATCCAGGCTGGAATTCACCCCTCCACTTT. Translation: CASSQDPGWNSPLHF.

In this sample, this clonotype turned up many times. V is TRBV20-1 and J is TRBJ2-7; D is unclear. V dropped 0 bases and J dropped 1 base, with 4 bases sitting between them. The germline gives CDR1 DFQATT, CDR2 SNEGSKA (reference sequence). CDR3 length: 12 amino acids. The chain's CDR3 is CSARDESYEQYF. In nucleotides, the CDR3 is TGCAGTGCTAGAGACGAGTCCTACGAGCAGTACTTC.

This clonotype was detected only a few times. The chain recombines TRBV28 with TRBJ1-4, with a weak D call TRBD1 (5 bases). V was pared by 3 bases and J by 5 bases, with 7 bases between. CDR1 and CDR2 (germline): MDHEN, SYDVKM. The CDR3 sequence is 13 residues long. CDR3 sequence reads: CASSFGQNEKLFF. CDR3 in DNA: TGTGCCAGCAGTTTCGGACAAAATGAAAAACTGTTTTTT.

This clonotype was observed many times. The CDR3 DNA is TGTGCCAGCAGTACCTGGACAGGGAGCCAAGAGACCCAGTACTTC. This codes for CASSTWTGSQETQYF. V is TRBV6-5 and J is TRBJ2-5, with TRBD1 matching 8 bases. Unmatched junction bases numbered 6, after V lost 5 bases and J lost 1 base. The CDR3 length is 15 residues. CDR1 and CDR2 from the germline V gene are MNHEY and SVGAGI.

The chain combines TRBV7-9 with TRBJ2-5; TRBD2 aligns across 7 bases. Germline V gene data show CDR1 as SEHNR and CDR2 as FQNEAQ (reference sequence). This CDR3 is built from 16 residues. The J segment lost 1 base and the V segment lost 5 bases, leaving 10 bases of the junction unmatched. In DNA form, the CDR3 reads TGTGCCAGCAGCCCCCTCGGCGGGGGACTCCAAGAGACCCAGTACTTC. Encoded protein: CASSPLGGGLQETQYF.

The V gene is TRBV20-1, the J gene TRBJ2-7, with D perhaps TRBD1 or TRBD2 (5 bases each). V dropped 0 bases and J dropped 4 bases, with 13 bases sitting between them. The CDR3 consists of 14 residues. From germline, CDR1 is DFQATT and CDR2 SNEGSKA (reference sequence). CDR3 protein: CSARDPGTGYEQYF. CDR3 DNA sequence: TGCAGTGCTAGAGACCCCGGGACGGGTTACGAGCAGTACTTC.

There are a few counts of this clonotype. The genes are TRBV21-1 and TRBJ2-5; the D call of TRBD2 is as the table states it, not checked on the DNA. TRBV21-1 is termed a pseudogene. The CDR3 is made up of 19 amino acids. The DNA of the CDR3 is TGTGCCAGCAGAGATCTTAAGCCGGGACTAGCGGAGTCACAAGAGACCCAGTACTTC. Protein product: CASRDLKPGLAESQETQYF.

This clonotype was counted only a few times. The chain combines TRBV20-1 with TRBJ2-5; perhaps TRBD2 as D (5 bases). Trimming removed 5 bases from V and 5 bases from J, with 12 bases in between. Germline assignment: CDR1 DFQATT and CDR2 SNEGSKA (reference sequence). The CDR3 spans 12 residues. CDR3 bases: TGCAGTGCTCCGGCTAGCAGGGAGACCCAGTACTTC. It encodes CSAPASRETQYF.

This clonotype came up a few times. V gene TRBV12-3 or TRBV12-4 combines with J gene TRBJ1-5, with TRBD1 as a possible D gene (5 bases). CDR3 length: 16 amino acids. V lost 1 base and J lost 1, with 11 bases in between. The DNA for the CDR3 is TGTGCCAGCAGTTTAGTCCAGGGTATCAGCAATCAGCCCCAGCATTTT. This encodes CASSLVQGISNQPQHF.

This clonotype has just a few counts. This rearrangement joins TRBV4-2 to TRBJ2-2; 8 bases align to TRBD1. This CDR3 has 17 amino acids. V lost 4 bases and J lost 4; bases outside the gene matches: 11. Germline-derived CDR1 and CDR2 are LGHNA and YNFKEQ. Here the CDR3 reads CASSPSPGGRLTGELFF. In DNA form, the CDR3 reads TGTGCCAGCAGCCCCTCCCCAGGGGGCCGTCTCACCGGGGAGCTGTTTTTT.

CDR3 residues: CASSFLGANEQFF. The CDR3 DNA reads as TGTGCCAGCAGCTTTCTGGGGGCCAATGAGCAGTTCTTC. The J gene is TRBJ2-1, the V gene TRBV6-2 or TRBV6-3; tentative D call: TRBD1 (6 bases). This CDR3 has 13 residues. The V gene's germline CDR1 is MNHEY and CDR2 SVGEGT. V was shortened by 6 bases and J by 6 bases, with 12 bases between the two germline ends.

CDR3: CASSWSGSGNEQFF. The CDR3 DNA is TGTGCCAGCAGCTGGTCAGGATCAGGCAATGAGCAGTTCTTC. This chain joins TRBV7-9 and TRBJ2-1; D not certain. The germline V gene encodes CDR1 SEHNR and CDR2 FQNEAQ (reference sequence). The CDR3 runs to 14 residues. Trimming stripped 4 bases from V and 6 bases from J, with 13 bases between.

This clonotype was seen only once. The CDR3 DNA is TGTGCCAGCAGCTCCTCGGGGTACAATGAGCAGTTCTTC. Its translation: CASSSSGYNEQFF. The genes are TRBV7-9 and TRBJ2-1; possibly TRBD2 for D (5 bases). The V end was cut by 4 bases, the J end by 4 bases, with 8 bases between. This CDR3 has 13 residues. Germline values: CDR1 SEHNR, CDR2 FQNEAQ (reference sequence). Looking up the rest from reference TRBV7-9 and TRBJ2-1 gives the full variable domain: DTGVSQNPRHKITKRGQNVTFRCDPISEHNRLYWYRQTLGQGPEFLTYFQNEAQLEKSRLLSDRFSAERPKGSFSTLEIQRTEQGDSAMYLCASSSSGYNEQFFGPGTRLTVL.

This clonotype was seen a few times. V and J are TRBV7-9 and TRBJ1-2; 9 nucleotides line up with TRBD1. The germline V gene has CDR1 SEHNR and CDR2 FQNEAQ (reference sequence). V shed 5 bases and J 6 bases; nucleotides not matched to a gene: 4. The CDR3 is made up of 13 amino acids. This CDR3 reads CASSPTGGDGYTF. CDR3 DNA: TGTGCCAGCAGCCCAACAGGGGGCGATGGCTACACCTTC.

Only a few counts were recorded for this clonotype. The chain uses TRBV4-1 and TRBJ2-5; TRBD2 matches 8 bases. The CDR3 runs 15 residues. The V gene's germline CDR1 is MGHRA and CDR2 YSYEKL. V shed 3 bases and J 1 base; nucleotides not matched to a gene: 4. The CDR3 reads CASSHPGTSQETQYF. CDR3 nucleotides: TGCGCCAGCAGCCATCCCGGGACTAGCCAAGAGACCCAGTACTTC.